These 11 T cell receptor beta chains originate from one sample sequenced in a study of shared clonotypes between healthy human individuals. This table comes from immunoSEQ multiplex PCR, and its TCRdb copy is limited to in-frame clones, with some not included. The table lists more than 850,000 clones, around 78% of them singletons. Sequencing input: memory CD4+ T cells from PBMCs. Subset noted: CD45RA-negative fraction. These receptors all stem from a man aged 18 to 30 in good health. Some clones in this sample may be carry-over from other donors' samples.

This clone came up a few times. The chain joins TRBV29-1 to TRBJ1-2, with D possibly matching TRBD1 (5 bases). Per germline, CDR1 SQVTM and CDR2 ANQGSEA. V lost 4 bases and J 2 bases, leaving 11 bases between the germline ends. The CDR3 totals 13 residues. CDR3 nucleotides: TGCAGCGTTGTTAGGGACGGGAACTATGGCTACACCTTC. Protein: CSVVRDGNYGYTF.

This clone was detected once. The chain recombines TRBV9 with TRBJ2-3; no clear D. V lost 4 bases to trimming and J lost 3 bases, with 9 bases between them. The CDR3 contains 13 residues. Germline V gives CDR1 SGDLS, CDR2 YYNGEE. The CDR3 spells CASSTGDTDTQYF. CDR3 DNA sequence: TGTGCCAGCAGCACCGGAGATACAGATACGCAGTATTTT.

The V gene is TRBV28, the J gene TRBJ1-1; D possibly corresponds to TRBD1 (6 bases). Per germline, CDR1 MDHEN and CDR2 SYDVKM. This CDR3 contains 11 residues. Trimming removed 4 bases at V and 8 bases at J, with 8 bases between. The CDR3 sequence: CASSSGQEAFF. The CDR3 nucleotides are TGTGCCAGCAGTTCAGGACAGGAAGCTTTCTTT.

The chain couples TRBV18 to TRBJ2-7; 11 bases match TRBD2. V dropped 3 bases and J dropped 7; count of bases not matched to a gene: 14. Germline assignment: CDR1 KGHSH and CDR2 LQKENI. The CDR3 covers 17 residues. The CDR3, as DNA: TGTGCCAGCTCACCGGGGCTACTAGCGGGAGAACGGGGGGAGCAGTACTTC. Translation gives CASSPGLLAGERGEQYF.

The J gene is TRBJ2-1, the V gene TRBV5-8; tentatively, D is TRBD1 or TRBD2 (5 bases each). CDR3 length: 15 residues. Trimming took off 6 bases at V and 6 bases at J, with 19 bases between the two ends. CDR1 is SGHTS, CDR2 YDEGEE, per germline. CDR3 nucleotide sequence: TGTGCCAGCACCCCGGGACCCAAAAACGTCAATGAGCAGTTCTTC. Translating gives CASTPGPKNVNEQFF. Based on the CDR3 plus reference TRBV5-8 and TRBJ2-1, the full variable domain is EAGVTQSPTHLIKTRGQQATLRCSPISGHTSVYWYQQALGLGLQFLLWYDEGEERNRGNFPPRFSGRQFPNYSSELNVNALELEDSALYLCASTPGPKNVNEQFFGPGTRLTVL.

This chain links TRBV5-4 with TRBJ2-5; 14 bases fit TRBD2. The germline V gene has CDR1 SGHNT and CDR2 YYREEE (reference sequence). The CDR3 sequence is 16 residues long. Trimming at V came to 4 bases and at J to 5 bases, leaving 7 bases not matched to a gene. As DNA, the CDR3 is TGTGCCAGCAGCGCGGGGACTAGCGGGAGAGTGGAGACCCAGTACTTC. Protein product: CASSAGTSGRVETQYF.

This clone was picked up a small number of times. V gene TRBV5-1 combines with J gene TRBJ2-7; TRBD1 matches at 11 bases. The CDR3 sequence is 15 residues long. V was pared by 0 bases and J by 7 bases, with 6 bases of the junction left unmatched. Germline CDR1 SGHRS, CDR2 YFSETQ. CDR3 bases: TGCGCCAGCAGCTTGGACGGACAGGGGGCGAATGAGCAGTACTTC. Translating gives CASSLDGQGANEQYF.

The V gene is TRBV25-1, the J gene TRBJ2-7, with 8 positions matching TRBD1. The CDR3 runs to 13 residues. Germline V gene sequence: CDR1 MGHDK, CDR2 SYGVNS. The V segment lost 8 bases and the J segment 8 bases; nucleotides outside the gene matches: 11. The CDR3 here is CASGEQGVNKQYF. The CDR3 nucleotides read TGTGCCAGCGGGGAACAGGGGGTGAACAAGCAGTACTTC.

As concerns this clone: The sample contains more than one DNA sequence encoding this CDR3. The J gene is TRBJ2-1, the V gene TRBV5-4; 10 nucleotides match TRBD2. The CDR3 runs 15 residues. After removal of 4 bases from V and 1 base from J, the junction contained 2 bases not matched to a gene. Per the germline V gene, CDR1 is SGHNT and CDR2 is YYREEE (reference sequence). CDR3 loop: CASSTTSGSYNEQFF. Here the CDR3 DNA reads TGTGCCAGCAGCACGACTAGCGGGTCCTACAATGAGCAGTTCTTC.

The CDR3 DNA reads TGCGCCAGCAGTGAAGGGGGACCCCAAGAGACCCAGTACTTC. This gives the protein CASSEGGPQETQYF. The rearrangement uses TRBV10-1 and TRBJ2-5; D may be TRBD1 (6 bases). CDR3 length: 14 amino acids. Germline CDR1 is WNHNN and CDR2 is SYGVQD (reference sequence). The V end lost 3 bases, the J end lost 1 base, and 9 bases lay between the germline ends.

V is TRBV14 and J is TRBJ2-3; D is unresolved. V lost 0 bases to trimming and J lost 2 bases, with 15 bases between them. Germline V gene lookup returns CDR1 SGHDN and CDR2 FVKESK. The CDR3 consists of 17 residues. The CDR3 region has the DNA TGTGCCAGCAGCCAAGAAGGAATTGCTACCCCCACAGATACGCAGTATTTT. This sequence encodes CASSQEGIATPTDTQYF.